These 29 T cell receptor beta chains originate from one sample sequenced in a study of identical twins. One entry per CDR3 protein results from TCRdb running MiXCR on the 5' RACE reads. The table has about 700,000 distinct CDR3 sequences, roughly 8% seen once; the top ten hold more than 0.75%. The data were also submitted as part of a second study, on yellow fever vaccine responses in identical twins.

Sequencing was done on a sample of PBMCs. The receptor set was obtained from a woman between 18 and 30 years old in good health.

This clonotype came up many times. The V gene is TRBV7-2, the J gene TRBJ2-7; 9 bases match TRBD2. This CDR3 spans 15 amino acids. Losses at the gene ends were 0 bases for V and 7 bases for J; bases not matched to a gene: 7. CDR1 is SGHTA, CDR2 FQGNSA, per germline. This CDR3 is CASSLAWLAGREQYF. The CDR3, as DNA: TGTGCCAGCAGCTTAGCATGGCTAGCGGGGAGAGAGCAGTACTTC.

This clonotype was seen ten or more times. J is TRBJ2-7 and V is TRBV5-6, with 7 bases matching TRBD2. Germline-derived CDR1 and CDR2 are SGHDT and YYEEEE. CDR3 size: 16 residues. The trim removed 4 bases at V and 0 bases at J, leaving 10 bases unmatched. The CDR3 here is CASSPGGGDSSYEQYF. The CDR3 bases are TGTGCCAGCAGCCCCGGTGGGGGGGATTCCTCCTACGAGCAGTACTTC. Filled out from reference TRBV5-6 and TRBJ2-7, the complete variable domain reads DAGVTQSPTHLIKTRGQQVTLRCSPKSGHDTVSWYQQALGQGPQFIFQYYEEEERQRGNFPDRFSGHQFPNYSSELNVNALLLGDSALYLCASSPGGGDSSYEQYFGPGTRLTVT.

This clonotype has at least ten counts. A read error may account for a junction end that differs from germline. This chain links TRBV28 with TRBJ2-2, with D unclear. Germline CDR1 reads MDHEN; CDR2 reads SYDVKM. The CDR3 is made up of 12 amino acids. The CDR3 loop is CASSLVVGELFF. CDR3 nucleotides: TGCGCCAGCAGCTTGGTTGTCGGGGAGCTGTTTTTT.

This clonotype was counted many times. The chain has TRBV7-9 and TRBJ2-7, with D unresolved. In germline, CDR1 is SEHNR, CDR2 FQNEAQ (reference sequence). V was shortened by 3 bases and J by 4 bases, with 10 bases between the two germline ends. There are 13 residues in the CDR3. In nucleotides, the CDR3 is TGTGCCAGCAGCTTCTCCGCCAGTTACGAGCAGTACTTC. Translated: CASSFSASYEQYF.

The chain has TRBV7-9 and TRBJ2-1, with TRBD1 identical over 11 bases. CDR1 is SEHNR, CDR2 FQNEAQ, per germline (reference sequence). Trimming took 6 bases from V and 10 from J; bases not matched to a gene: 8. The CDR3 totals 14 residues. The CDR3 spells CASRRGQGVYEQFF. Written as DNA, the CDR3 is TGTGCCAGCAGGAGGGGACAGGGGGTCTACGAGCAGTTCTTC.

The chain employs TRBV12-3 or TRBV12-4 and TRBJ2-6; a weak D match, TRBD2 (6 bases). V was pared by 1 base and J by 0 bases, with 22 bases between. CDR3 size: 21 residues. The CDR3 nucleotides read TGTGCCAGCAGTTTAGACCGGGACGGGAGAATACTTAGCTCTGGGGCCAACGTCCTGACTTTC. Amino acids: CASSLDRDGRILSSGANVLTF.

This clonotype was seen a handful of times. The chain has TRBV7-2 and TRBJ2-4, with D possibly matching TRBD2 (6 bases). V was cut by 0 bases and J by 7 bases, with 13 bases left in between. From germline, CDR1 is SGHTA and CDR2 FQGNSA. The CDR3 sequence is 15 residues long. The CDR3, as DNA: TGTGCCAGCAGCTTAGCGCTGGGCGGGAAGAACATTCAGTACTTC. As protein: CASSLALGGKNIQYF.

This clonotype came up many times. The chain couples TRBV6-2 or TRBV6-3 to TRBJ2-1; D might be TRBD1 or TRBD2, each matching 6 bases. Germline-derived CDR1 and CDR2 are MNHEY and SVGEGT. Trimming left V 6 bases short and J 12 bases short, with 18 bases between. The CDR3 consists of 13 residues. The CDR3 here is CASRLSGAQVQFF. CDR3 nucleotide sequence: TGTGCCAGCAGACTCTCGGGGGCACAGGTGCAGTTCTTC.

This clonotype showed up many times. V is TRBV27 and J is TRBJ2-5; 9 bases fit TRBD2. Germline V gene sequence: CDR1 MNHEY, CDR2 SMNVEV (reference sequence). The CDR3 extends over 18 amino acids. Losses at the gene ends were 10 bases for V and 5 bases for J; bases not matched to a gene: 23. The CDR3 protein is CATKILPGVAGVGETQYF. The CDR3 DNA follows: TGTGCCACTAAGATCCTACCCGGGGTAGCGGGGGTCGGGGAGACCCAGTACTTC.

This clonotype has only a few counts. This chain uses TRBV7-2 with TRBJ2-7; D may be TRBD1 or TRBD2 (6 bases each). The V and J ends lost 6 bases and 6 bases respectively, with 18 bases between them. CDR1 and CDR2 from the germline V gene are SGHTA and FQGNSA. This CDR3 is 14 amino acids long. The CDR3: CASRGGGVAPEQYF. Here the CDR3 DNA reads TGTGCCAGCAGGGGGGGCGGAGTAGCCCCCGAGCAGTACTTC.

There are a few counts of this clonotype. The gene calls are TRBV7-9 and TRBJ2-7; D unclear. Trimming took 5 bases from V and 2 from J, leaving 13 bases between them. CDR1 is SEHNR, CDR2 FQNEAQ, per germline (reference sequence). CDR3 length: 14 amino acids. CDR3 nucleotides: TGTGCCAGCAGCACAGACCCCCTAGCCTACGAGCAGTACTTC. It codes for CASSTDPLAYEQYF.

This clonotype has a handful of counts. V and J are TRBV14 and TRBJ2-3, with unresolved D. V lost 1 base, J lost 2 bases, and 13 bases lay in between. Germline V gives CDR1 SGHDN, CDR2 FVKESK. CDR3 size: 16 residues. CDR3 DNA: TGTGCCAGCAGCCAAGTTCTCGTTGGCTTCACAGATACGCAGTATTTT. It is translated as CASSQVLVGFTDTQYF.

This clonotype was picked up many times. CDR3 region: CASRGTGAGSYEQYF. CDR3 nucleotide sequence: TGTGCCAGCAGGGGGACAGGGGCCGGCTCCTACGAGCAGTACTTC. The chain uses TRBV28 and TRBJ2-7; TRBD1 matches at 10 bases. Germline V gives CDR1 MDHEN, CDR2 SYDVKM. The junction had 5 bases not matched to a gene; V was cut back by 6 bases and J by 0 bases. This CDR3 is 15 amino acids long.

This chain joins TRBV13 and TRBJ2-3, with a weak D call TRBD1 (6 bases). The CDR3 totals 13 residues. V was trimmed by 8 bases and J by 3 bases, leaving 12 bases between them. The germline V gene has CDR1 PRHDT and CDR2 FYEKMQ (reference sequence). The CDR3 DNA reads TGTGCCAGCGTGACAGGCGGTACAGATACGCAGTATTTT. This codes for CASVTGGTDTQYF.

This clonotype was detected only a few times. This chain links TRBV7-2 with TRBJ2-1; TRBD1 aligns across 11 bases. Germline V lookup: CDR1 SGHTA, CDR2 FQGNSA. CDR3 length: 15 amino acids. With V trimmed by 6 bases and J by 7 bases, 8 bases remained unmatched. The CDR3, as DNA: TGTGCCAGCAGTGCTCGGGACAGGGGGTCGAATGAGCAGTTCTTC. Translation gives CASSARDRGSNEQFF.

The chain carries TRBV28 and TRBJ2-4, with 12 positions matching TRBD2. V trimming: 3 bases; J trimming: 5 bases; junction bases outside the gene matches: 2. The CDR3 is made up of 15 amino acids. Germline CDR1 MDHEN, CDR2 SYDVKM. This CDR3 is CASSFLAGGQNIQYF. Written as DNA, the CDR3 is TGTGCCAGCAGTTTCCTAGCGGGGGGGCAAAACATTCAGTACTTC.

This clonotype has just a few counts. The chain recombines TRBV25-1 with TRBJ1-5, with a weak D call TRBD1 (5 bases). The CDR3 length is 15 residues. Deletions cut 4 bases from V and 4 bases from J, with 14 bases between. Germline V gene sequence: CDR1 MGHDK, CDR2 SYGVNS. This chain's CDR3 is CASSGWGGVNQPQHF. Here the CDR3 DNA reads TGTGCCAGCAGTGGATGGGGAGGGGTTAATCAGCCCCAGCATTTT.

This clonotype was counted between two and nine times. V is TRBV20-1 and J is TRBJ2-3, with 8 bases identical to TRBD2. The CDR3 length is 13 residues. The ends lost 7 bases at V and 4 bases at J; junction bases unmatched: 7. The germline CDR1 and CDR2 sequences are DFQATT and SNEGSKA (reference sequence). CDR3 loop: CSVGGGRPDTQYF. The CDR3 coding sequence is TGCAGTGTCGGGGGGGGCCGCCCAGATACGCAGTATTTT.

This clonotype was seen a handful of times. This sequence joins TRBV20-1 and TRBJ2-1; the match to TRBD2 covers 13 bases. Germline V gene data show CDR1 as DFQATT and CDR2 as SNEGSKA (reference sequence). The CDR3 sequence is 15 residues long. V shed 3 bases, J shed 6 bases, and the junction held 5 bases outside the gene matches. CDR3 in DNA: TGCAGTGCTAGGAGAAGACTAGCGGGGGGCAATGAGCAGTTCTTC. Its translation is CSARRRLAGGNEQFF.

This clonotype has a handful of counts. V usage is TRBV18 and J usage is TRBJ2-7, with D unresolved. V dropped 4 bases and J dropped 6 bases, with 7 bases sitting between them. The CDR3 contains 11 residues. The germline V gene has CDR1 KGHSH and CDR2 LQKENI. The CDR3 nucleotides are TGTGCCAGCTCACGCGCCATCGAGCAGTACTTC. Amino acid sequence: CASSRAIEQYF. Combining the CDR3 with reference TRBV18 and TRBJ2-7 gives the whole variable domain NAGVMQNPRHLVRRRGQEARLRCSPMKGHSHVYWYRQLPEEGLKFMVYLQKENIIDESGMPKERFSAEFPKEGPSILRIQQVVRGDSAAYFCASSRAIEQYFGPGTRLTVT.

This clonotype was observed a few times. The V gene is TRBV12-3 or TRBV12-4, the J gene TRBJ2-2, with TRBD1 as a possible D gene (6 bases). V was pared by 3 bases and J by 1 base, with 12 bases between. CDR3 size: 16 residues. The CDR3 DNA reads as TGTGCCAGCAGTTTCGGACAGAGGGGGAACACCGGGGAGCTGTTTTTT. Its translation: CASSFGQRGNTGELFF.

The chain combines TRBV15 with TRBJ1-3; D call uncertain. CDR1 is LNHNV, CDR2 YYDKDF, per germline (reference sequence). The CDR3 sequence is 17 residues long. V was shortened by 1 base and J by 0 bases, with 13 bases between the two germline ends. CDR3 sequence reads: CATSRGTAGSSGNTIYF. In DNA, the CDR3 is TGTGCCACCAGCAGAGGTACGGCCGGCTCCTCTGGAAACACCATATATTTT. The full variable domain, with the rest looked up from reference TRBV15 and TRBJ1-3, is DAMVIQNPRYQVTQFGKPVTLSCSQTLNHNVMYWYQQKSSQAPKLLFHYYDKDFNNEADTPDNFQSRRPNTSFCFLDIRSPGLGDTAMYLCATSRGTAGSSGNTIYFGEGSWLTVV.

This clonotype was counted a few times. The rearrangement uses TRBV20-1 and TRBJ2-7; 7 bases are a match to TRBD2. Trimming removed 7 bases from V and 3 bases from J; junction bases left unmatched: 6. This CDR3 has 12 amino acids. Germline CDR1 reads DFQATT; CDR2 reads SNEGSKA (reference sequence). The CDR3 nucleotides are TGCAGTGTAGCGGGCGGGGTCTACGAGCAGTACTTC. Amino acid sequence: CSVAGGVYEQYF.

The chain joins TRBV20-1 to TRBJ1-6; D is possibly TRBD1 (5 bases). This CDR3 is built from 14 residues. Between the trimmed V and J ends, which lost 5 bases and 8 bases, there was a span of 16 bases. In germline, CDR1 is DFQATT, CDR2 SNEGSKA (reference sequence). CDR3 protein: CSARGAGPYSPLHF. CDR3 nucleotide sequence: TGCAGTGCTCGAGGGGCAGGGCCCTATTCACCCCTCCACTTT.

This clonotype was seen a few times. The chain joins TRBV2 to TRBJ2-3; a possible D gene is TRBD1 (7 bases). The CDR3 sequence is 13 residues long. With 7 bases removed from V and 4 bases from J, the gap between germline ends came to 12 bases. Germline CDR1 reads SNHLY; CDR2 reads FYNNEI. Written as DNA, the CDR3 is TGTGCCAGCACGACAGGGAGGCCAGATACGCAGTATTTT. It specifies CASTTGRPDTQYF.

This clonotype was seen ten or more times. The chain uses TRBV7-2 and TRBJ1-1, with 8 bases identical to TRBD1. Germline assignment: CDR1 SGHTA and CDR2 FQGNSA. CDR3 length: 15 residues. The V segment lost 3 bases and the J segment 5 bases; nucleotides outside the gene matches: 8. The CDR3 DNA follows: TGTGCCAGCAGCTTCCAGCAGGGGGCAGGAACTGAAGCTTTCTTT. Translated: CASSFQQGAGTEAFF.

This clonotype was counted at least ten times. The CDR3 here is CASSLTQGLDTQYF. CDR3 coding DNA: TGTGCCAGCAGTTTAACCCAGGGGTTAGATACGCAGTATTTT. V is TRBV28 and J is TRBJ2-3; possibly TRBD1 for D (6 bases). The ends were cut back, 2 bases at V and 5 bases at J, with 11 bases in the middle. The CDR3 runs to 14 residues. Germline values: CDR1 MDHEN, CDR2 SYDVKM.

The chain has TRBV10-3 and TRBJ2-7, with D possibly TRBD1 on 5 matching bases. V shed 2 bases and J shed 2 bases, with 16 bases lying between them. Germline CDR1 and CDR2: ENHRY and SYGVKD. The CDR3 loop spans 16 amino acids. Written as DNA, the CDR3 is TGTGCCATCAGTGAGCCGAAAACAAACAGGCCCTACGAGCAGTACTTC. Amino acid sequence: CAISEPKTNRPYEQYF.

Ten or more counts support this clonotype. The chain joins TRBV5-1 to TRBJ2-7; TRBD1 agrees at 7 bases. V shed 4 bases and J 0 bases; nucleotides not matched to a gene: 10. Per germline, CDR1 SGHRS and CDR2 YFSETQ. The CDR3 runs to 16 residues. In DNA form, the CDR3 reads TGCGCCAGCAGCCCCCGACAGGGAGATAGCTCCTACGAGCAGTACTTC. Its translation: CASSPRQGDSSYEQYF.